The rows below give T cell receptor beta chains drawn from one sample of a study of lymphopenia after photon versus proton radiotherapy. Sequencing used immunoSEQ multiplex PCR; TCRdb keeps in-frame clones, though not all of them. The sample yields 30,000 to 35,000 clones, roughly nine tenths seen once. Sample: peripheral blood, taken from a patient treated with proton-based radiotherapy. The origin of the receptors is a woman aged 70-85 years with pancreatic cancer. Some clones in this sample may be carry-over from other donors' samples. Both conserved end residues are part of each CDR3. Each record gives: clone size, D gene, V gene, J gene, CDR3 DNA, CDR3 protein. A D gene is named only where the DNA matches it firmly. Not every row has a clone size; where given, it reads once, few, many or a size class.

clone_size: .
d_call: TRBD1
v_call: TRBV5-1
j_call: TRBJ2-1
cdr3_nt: TGCGCCAGCAGCTCCAACCCGGGACAGGGCTATGAGCAGTTCTTC
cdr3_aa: CASSSNPGQGYEQFF

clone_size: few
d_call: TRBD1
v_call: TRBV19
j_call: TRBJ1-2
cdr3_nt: TGTGCCAGTAGGACTTCAGGGGGCGCCGGCTACACCTTC
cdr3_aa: CASRTSGGAGYTF

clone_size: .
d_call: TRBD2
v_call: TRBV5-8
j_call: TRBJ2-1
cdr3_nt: TGTGCCAGCACCGTAGCGGGAGTCTACAATGAGCAGTTCTTC
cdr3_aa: CASTVAGVYNEQFF

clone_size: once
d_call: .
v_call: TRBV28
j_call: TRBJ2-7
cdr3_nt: TGTGCCAGCAGTTCAACCGGCCCCTACGAGCAGTACTTC
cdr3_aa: CASSSTGPYEQYF

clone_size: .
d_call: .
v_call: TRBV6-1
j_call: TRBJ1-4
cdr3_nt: TGTGCCAGCAGTGAAGCGACGGCAACTAATGAAAAACTGTTTTTT
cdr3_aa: CASSEATATNEKLFF

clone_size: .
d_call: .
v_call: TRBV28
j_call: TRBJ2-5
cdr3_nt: TGTGCCAGCAGTTTATTGGGGGAGCTAGAGACCCAGTACTTC
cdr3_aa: CASSLLGELETQYF

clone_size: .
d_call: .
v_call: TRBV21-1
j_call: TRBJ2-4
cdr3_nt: TGTGCCAGCAACCATGCAGGGATAACAGCCAAAAACATTCAGTACTTC
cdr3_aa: CASNHAGITAKNIQYF

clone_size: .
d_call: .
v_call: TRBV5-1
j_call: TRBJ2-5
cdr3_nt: TGCGCCAGCAGCTCTTTCGATCACCAAGAGACCCAGTACTTC
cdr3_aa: CASSSFDHQETQYF

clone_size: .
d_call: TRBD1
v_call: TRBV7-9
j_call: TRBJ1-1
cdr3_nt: TGTGCCAGCAGCCCCCTACCGGGACAGCGGATGAACACTGAAGCTTTCTTT
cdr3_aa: CASSPLPGQRMNTEAFF

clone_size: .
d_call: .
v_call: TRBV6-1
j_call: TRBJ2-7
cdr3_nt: TGTGCCAGCAGTGAACCGGACAGAACCTACGAGCAGTACTTC
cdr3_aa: CASSEPDRTYEQYF

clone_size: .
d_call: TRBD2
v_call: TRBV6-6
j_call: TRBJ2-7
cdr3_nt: TGTGCCAGCAGTTTAGGGACTAGCGGTCCCTACGAGCAGTACTTC
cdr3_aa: CASSLGTSGPYEQYF

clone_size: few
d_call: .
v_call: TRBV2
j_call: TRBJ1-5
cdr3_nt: TGTGCCAGCAGTGATCGGGACAATCAGCCCCAGCATTTT
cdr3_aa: CASSDRDNQPQHF

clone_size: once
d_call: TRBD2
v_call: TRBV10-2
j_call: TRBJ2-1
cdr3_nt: TGCGCCAGCAGTGAGTGGCTAGCGGGAGGGAATGAGCAGTTCTTC
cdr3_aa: CASSEWLAGGNEQFF

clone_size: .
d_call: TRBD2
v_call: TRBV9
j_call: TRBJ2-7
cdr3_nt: TGTGCCAGCAGCCCAGCGGGACGGTACGAGCAGTACTTC
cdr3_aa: CASSPAGRYEQYF

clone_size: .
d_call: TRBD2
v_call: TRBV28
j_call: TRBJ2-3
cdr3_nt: TGTGCCAGCAGTTTCTGGACTAGCGGGTACACAGATACGCAGTATTTT
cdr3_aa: CASSFWTSGYTDTQYF

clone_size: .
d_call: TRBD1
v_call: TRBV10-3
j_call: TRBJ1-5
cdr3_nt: TGTGCCATCAGGCCGGGGACAGGGGATGGTCAGCCCCAGCATTTT
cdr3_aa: CAIRPGTGDGQPQHF

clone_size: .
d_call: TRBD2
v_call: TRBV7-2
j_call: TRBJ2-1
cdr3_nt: TGTGCCAGCAGCCCACGACTAGCGGGTCTTAATGAGCAGTTCTTC
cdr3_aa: CASSPRLAGLNEQFF

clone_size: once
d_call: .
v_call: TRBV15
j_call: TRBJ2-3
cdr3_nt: TGTGCCACGATACGCGGGGGCACAGATACGCAGTATTTT
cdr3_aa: CATIRGGTDTQYF

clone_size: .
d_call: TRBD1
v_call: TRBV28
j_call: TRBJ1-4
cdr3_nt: TGTGCCAGCAGTACCCCAGACAGGGTGACTAATGAAAAACTGTTTTTT
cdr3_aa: CASSTPDRVTNEKLFF

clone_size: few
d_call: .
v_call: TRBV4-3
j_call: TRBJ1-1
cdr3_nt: TGCGCCAGCAGCCGTGCGGGCGTGAACACTGAAGCTTTCTTT
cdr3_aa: CASSRAGVNTEAFF

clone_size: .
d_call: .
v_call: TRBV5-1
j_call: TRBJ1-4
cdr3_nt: TGCGCCAGCAGCTTGCCAGGCTTGGGTGAAAAACTGTTTTTT
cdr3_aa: CASSLPGLGEKLFF

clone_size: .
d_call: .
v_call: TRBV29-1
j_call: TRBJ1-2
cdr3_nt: TGCAGCGTGGGGGCGGGGGCTGCTCATGGCTACACCTTC
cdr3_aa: CSVGAGAAHGYTF

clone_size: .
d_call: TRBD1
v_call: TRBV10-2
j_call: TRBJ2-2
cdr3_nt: TGCGCCAGCAGTGCACAGGGGTTCGGGGAGCTGTTTTTT
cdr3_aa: CASSAQGFGELFF

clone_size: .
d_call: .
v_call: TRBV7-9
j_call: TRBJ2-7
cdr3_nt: TGTGCCAGCAGCTTAGGGACAGTTGAGCAGTACTTC
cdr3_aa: CASSLGTVEQYF

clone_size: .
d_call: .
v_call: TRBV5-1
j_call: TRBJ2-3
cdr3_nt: TGCGCCAGCCACAAACAGGGATACACAGATACGCAGTATTTT
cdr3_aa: CASHKQGYTDTQYF

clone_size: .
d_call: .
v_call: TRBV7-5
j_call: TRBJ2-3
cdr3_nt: TGTGCCAGAAGCCCACTCCGGGACAGGGCCACAGATACGCAGTATTTT
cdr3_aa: CARSPLRDRATDTQYF

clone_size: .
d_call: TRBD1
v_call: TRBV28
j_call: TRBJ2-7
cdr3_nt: TGTGCCAGCAGTTCGGGACAGACCTACGAGCAGTACTTC
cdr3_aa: CASSSGQTYEQYF

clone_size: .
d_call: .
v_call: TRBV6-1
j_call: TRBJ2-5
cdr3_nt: TGTGCCAGCAGTGATGACTGGGGGGTGGAGACCCAGTACTTC
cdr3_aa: CASSDDWGVETQYF

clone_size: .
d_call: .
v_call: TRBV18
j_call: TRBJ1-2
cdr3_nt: TGTGCCAGCTCAGAGGGGAAGGAATATGGCTACACCTTC
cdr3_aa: CASSEGKEYGYTF